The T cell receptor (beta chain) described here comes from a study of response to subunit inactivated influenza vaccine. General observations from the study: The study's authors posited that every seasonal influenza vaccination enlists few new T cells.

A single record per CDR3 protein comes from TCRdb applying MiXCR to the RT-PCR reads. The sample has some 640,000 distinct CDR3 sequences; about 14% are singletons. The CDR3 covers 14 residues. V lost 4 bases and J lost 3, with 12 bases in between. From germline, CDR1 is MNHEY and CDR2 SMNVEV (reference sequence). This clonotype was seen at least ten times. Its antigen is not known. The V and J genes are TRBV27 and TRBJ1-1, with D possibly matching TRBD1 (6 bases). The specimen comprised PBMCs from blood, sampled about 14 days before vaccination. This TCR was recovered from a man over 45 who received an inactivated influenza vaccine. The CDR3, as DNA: TGTGCCAGCAGTTCATATAACAGGGACACTGAAGCTTTCTTT. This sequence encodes CASSSYNRDTEAFF.